This T cell receptor (beta chain) was profiled in a study of graft-versus-host responses after intestinal transplantation. At the level of the study: Among the recipients, transplants were multivisceral, liver-intestinal, or isolated intestinal. Among the recipients, all got anti-thymocyte globulin induction and then tacrolimus and steroids for around 3 years. Study results and limitations: Clonal ratios of graft-versus-host to host-versus-graft in allografts were high for patients exhibiting graft-donor T cell macrochimerism.

The V and J ends lost 5 bases and 4 bases, in that order; junction bases with no gene match: 8. The CDR3 spans 15 residues. The germline V gene encodes CDR1 LNHDA and CDR2 SQIVND (reference sequence). Of note for this clone: Its antigen is unidentified.

Clones were sequenced by immunoSEQ multiplex PCR, and TCRdb holds only the in-frame ones, with some missing. The repertoire holds fewer than 150,000 clones, with around nine tenths as singletons. Source: unstimulated CD4+ T cells sorted from spleen or lymph node cells, taken before intestinal transplant. The receptor was derived from a human donor who received an intestinal transplant. The chain combines TRBV19 with TRBJ2-1; TRBD1 aligns across 7 bases. This chain's CDR3 is CASSAPGQTYNEQFF. The CDR3 DNA reads TGTGCCAGTAGTGCACCGGGACAGACGTACAATGAGCAGTTCTTC.